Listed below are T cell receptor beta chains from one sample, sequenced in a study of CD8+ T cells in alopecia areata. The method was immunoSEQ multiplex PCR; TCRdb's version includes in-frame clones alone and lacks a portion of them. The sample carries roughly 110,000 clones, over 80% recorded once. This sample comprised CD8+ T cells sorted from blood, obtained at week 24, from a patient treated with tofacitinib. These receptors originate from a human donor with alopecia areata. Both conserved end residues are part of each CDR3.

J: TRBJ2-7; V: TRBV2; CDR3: CASSGPTDSYEQYF
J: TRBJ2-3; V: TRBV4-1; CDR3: CASSQSGKGGPPDTQYF
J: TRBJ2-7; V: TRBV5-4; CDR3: CASSLGDSPYEQYF
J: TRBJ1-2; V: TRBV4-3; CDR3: CASSQESNQAGAPNYGYTF
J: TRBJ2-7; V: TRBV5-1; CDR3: CASSLVGSSNEQYF
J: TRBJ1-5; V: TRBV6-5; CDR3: CASSRDREDQPQHF
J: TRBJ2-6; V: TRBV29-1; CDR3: CSVESHGPSGANVLTF
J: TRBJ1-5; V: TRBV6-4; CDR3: CASSIDRADQPQHF
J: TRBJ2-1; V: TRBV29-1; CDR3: CSVEGSSEGSEQFF
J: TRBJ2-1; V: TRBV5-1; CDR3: CASSSGGNEINSYNEQFF
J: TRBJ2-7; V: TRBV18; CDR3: CASSPPWAGHYEQYF
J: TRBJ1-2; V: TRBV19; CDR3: CASSPGNGNYGYTF